One and the same sample provided the 29 T cell receptor beta chains below, sequenced in a study of blood T cells in healthy people across ages. Together with a sample-barcoded 5' primer, a J-beta primer mix was included in a second PCR lasting roughly 7 to 11 cycles. Using its own MiXCR run on the 5' RACE reads, TCRdb lists one record per CDR3 protein. Among roughly 1.5 million distinct CDR3 sequences listed, about 42% were seen once. Sequencing used blood. All receptors derive from a woman under 30 in good health.

This clonotype turned up a few times. This chain connects TRBV27 to TRBJ2-7, with a weak D call TRBD2 (5 bases). In germline, CDR1 is MNHEY, CDR2 SMNVEV (reference sequence). The CDR3 extends over 19 amino acids. V lost 0 bases and J 7 bases, leaving 28 bases between the germline ends. The CDR3 coding sequence is TGTGCCAGCAGTTTATCTTTAGTCGGGATTCAGCATCCCTCGGGGGAGCAGTACTTC. It specifies CASSLSLVGIQHPSGEQYF.

The rearrangement uses TRBV25-1 and TRBJ1-2; D ambiguous. CDR3 length: 15 amino acids. The germline gives CDR1 MGHDK, CDR2 SYGVNS. V was shortened by 3 bases and J by 3 bases, with 14 bases between the two germline ends. This chain's CDR3 is CASSDPTDSYYGYTF. DNA of the CDR3: TGTGCCAGCAGTGATCCTACAGATTCCTACTATGGCTACACCTTC.

The CDR3 DNA is TGTGCCAGCAGCCAGGGTCGGGGGGGATACAATGAGCAGTTCTTC. This codes for CASSQGRGGYNEQFF. The rearrangement joins TRBV3-1 to TRBJ2-1; TRBD2 agrees at 8 bases. This CDR3 spans 15 amino acids. Germline CDR1 is LGHDT and CDR2 is YNNKEL (reference sequence). V lost 3 bases and J lost 4; bases outside the gene matches: 5.

The CDR3 DNA reads as TGTGCCAGCAGCTCCGGGACAGTGAGCACTGAAGCTTTCTTT. This encodes CASSSGTVSTEAFF. This chain uses TRBV27 with TRBJ1-1, with TRBD1 matching 7 bases. Looked up from germline, CDR1 is MNHEY and CDR2 is SMNVEV (reference sequence). The CDR3 covers 14 residues. J lost 4 bases, V lost 6 bases, and 8 bases had no gene match.

This clonotype was seen a handful of times. The chain couples TRBV4-1 to TRBJ2-7, with D perhaps TRBD2 (6 bases). From germline, CDR1 is MGHRA and CDR2 YSYEKL. The ends were cut back, 4 bases at V and 2 bases at J, with 15 bases in the middle. The CDR3 is 15 residues long. CDR3 nucleotide sequence: TGCGCCAGCAGCCGGGGTCGGGCGGGAACCTACGAGCAGTACTTC. It specifies CASSRGRAGTYEQYF.

The rearrangement uses TRBV11-2 and TRBJ1-2; 7 nucleotides align to TRBD1. V trimming: 5 bases; J trimming: 7 bases; junction bases outside the gene matches: 16. Germline CDR1 reads SGHAT; CDR2 reads FQNNGV. The CDR3 covers 16 residues. CDR3 amino acids: CASSAYRGPRAGGYTF. CDR3 DNA: TGTGCCAGCAGCGCATACAGGGGCCCCAGGGCGGGTGGCTACACCTTC. The complete variable domain, with remaining parts taken from reference TRBV11-2 and TRBJ1-2, reads EAGVAQSPRYKIIEKRQSVAFWCNPISGHATLYWYQQILGQGPKLLIQFQNNGVVDDSQLPKDRFSAERLKGVDSTLKIQPAKLEDSAVYLCASSAYRGPRAGGYTFGSGTRLTVV.

The chain joins TRBV7-9 to TRBJ1-1, with TRBD1 matching over 10 bases. CDR1 and CDR2 from the germline V gene are SEHNR and FQNEAQ (reference sequence). V trimming: 0 bases; J trimming: 4 bases; junction bases outside the gene matches: 8. CDR3 length: 17 residues. The CDR3 protein is CASSLAGQGTKSTEAFF. The CDR3, as DNA: TGTGCCAGCAGCTTAGCGGGACAGGGGACAAAGAGCACTGAAGCTTTCTTT.

The rearrangement links TRBV5-1 to TRBJ2-5, with a possible D match to TRBD1 (6 bases). With 4 bases removed from V and 5 bases from J, the gap between germline ends came to 18 bases. The germline gives CDR1 SGHRS, CDR2 YFSETQ. This CDR3 comprises 15 residues. The DNA for the CDR3 is TGCGCCAGCAGCCAACAACCAGGGGATGAGGAGACCCAGTACTTC. This sequence encodes CASSQQPGDEETQYF.

This clonotype has a single count. This chain links TRBV5-4 with TRBJ2-4, with a weak D call TRBD1 (5 bases). Per the germline V gene, CDR1 is SGHNT and CDR2 is YYREEE (reference sequence). This CDR3 is built from 15 residues. Trimming left V 2 bases short and J 0 bases short, with 9 bases between. The CDR3 sequence is CASSFQRGAKNIQYF. CDR3 sequence (DNA): TGTGCCAGCAGCTTCCAAAGGGGAGCCAAAAACATTCAGTACTTC.

The V call is TRBV6-2 or TRBV6-3, the J call TRBJ1-6; no clear D gene. This CDR3 comprises 15 residues. V was trimmed by 0 bases and J by 6 bases, leaving 9 bases between them. Germline CDR1 MNHEY, CDR2 SVGEGT. The CDR3 sequence: CASSYSLLFNSPLHF. For the CDR3, the DNA is TGTGCCAGCAGTTACTCTCTACTATTTAATTCACCCCTCCACTTT.

J is TRBJ1-4 and V is TRBV6-5, with D hard to call. Looked up from germline, CDR1 is MNHEY and CDR2 is SVGAGI. This CDR3 comprises 16 residues. Trimming took off 0 bases at V and 7 bases at J, with 15 bases between the two ends. CDR3 sequence: CASSYSRRAPTEKLFF. The DNA for the CDR3 is TGTGCCAGCAGTTACTCGAGACGGGCGCCTACTGAAAAACTGTTTTTT.

The chain uses TRBV3-1 and TRBJ2-2, with D maybe TRBD1 (6 bases). The CDR3 has 15 amino acids. CDR1 and CDR2 (germline): LGHDT, YNNKEL (reference sequence). V was trimmed by 4 bases and J by 4 bases, leaving 13 bases between them. The CDR3 sequence is CASSRETGITGELFF. As DNA, the CDR3 is TGTGCCAGCAGCCGAGAGACAGGAATCACCGGGGAGCTGTTTTTT.

As to this clonotype: One junction end disagrees with the germline gene, perhaps due to a read error. CDR3 nucleotide sequence: TGTGCCGGCAGTTACCGTTGGACAGATGGCTACACCTTC. Translated: CAGSYRWTDGYTF. J is TRBJ1-2 and V is TRBV6-2 or TRBV6-3; a possible D gene is TRBD1 (6 bases). CDR3 length: 13 amino acids. The germline V gene has CDR1 MNHEY and CDR2 SVGEGT.

This clonotype was picked up many times. The V and J genes are TRBV29-1 and TRBJ2-3; D possibly uses TRBD1 or TRBD2 (6 bases each). The CDR3 totals 13 residues. Germline CDR1 is SQVTM and CDR2 is ANQGSEA. Trimming took 1 base from V and 2 from J, leaving 7 bases between them. This chain's CDR3 is CSVEGGATDTQYF. CDR3 coding DNA: TGCAGCGTTGAAGGGGGGGCCACAGATACGCAGTATTTT.

On this clonotype itself: One end of the junction does not line up with germline, which may come from a read error. V is TRBV11-2 and J is TRBJ2-7; TRBD1 or TRBD2 may be the D gene (6 bases each). This CDR3 comprises 17 residues. Germline CDR1 is SGHAT and CDR2 is FQNNGV. The CDR3 nucleotides read TGTGCCAGCAGCTTCCCTAGTAGGGGGGAACCCCTCTACGAGCGGTACTTC. Its translation is CASSFPSRGEPLYERYF.

This clonotype was observed a single time. A much larger clone differs by one base, so this may be a read error. The rearrangement joins TRBV7-2 to TRBJ2-6; D perhaps matches TRBD1 (5 bases). This CDR3 region has 15 residues. The germline V gene has CDR1 SGHTA and CDR2 FQGNSA. The CDR3, as DNA: TGTGCCAGCAGCTTAAGTCCATCTGGGGCCAACGTCCCGACTTTC. This translates into CASSLSPSGANVPTF.

The chain employs TRBV20-1 and TRBJ1-2; 9 bases are shared with TRBD1. Germline values: CDR1 DFQATT, CDR2 SNEGSKA (reference sequence). The CDR3 contains 14 residues. The ends lost 5 bases at V and 7 bases at J; junction bases unmatched: 11. The CDR3 loop reads CSAFTGTGMSGYTF. The CDR3 DNA is TGCAGTGCTTTCACCGGGACAGGGATGTCTGGCTACACCTTC.

The J gene is TRBJ2-1, the V gene TRBV29-1; perhaps TRBD2 as D (5 bases). V shed 8 bases and J shed 5 bases, with 10 bases lying between them. This CDR3 contains 11 residues. The V gene's germline CDR1 is SQVTM and CDR2 ANQGSEA. The CDR3 DNA reads TGCAGCTTCGGAGCGGACAATGAGCAGTTCTTC. Its protein product is CSFGADNEQFF.

The V call is TRBV6-5, the J call TRBJ1-6, with D perhaps TRBD1 (6 bases). Per the germline V gene, CDR1 is MNHEY and CDR2 is SVGAGI. V dropped 6 bases and J dropped 2 bases, with 11 bases sitting between them. This CDR3 is built from 15 residues. CDR3 protein: CASRTGQTYNSPLHF. Written as DNA, the CDR3 is TGTGCCAGCAGAACAGGACAGACCTATAATTCACCCCTCCACTTT.

This chain connects TRBV28 to TRBJ2-7, with unresolved D. The germline V gene encodes CDR1 MDHEN and CDR2 SYDVKM. The CDR3 has 15 residues. V was shortened by 3 bases and J by 3 bases, with 15 bases between the two germline ends. The CDR3 loop reads CASSFDGSPSYEQYF. CDR3 nucleotides: TGTGCCAGCAGTTTCGACGGATCACCGAGCTACGAGCAGTACTTC.

This rearrangement joins TRBV5-1 to TRBJ2-5; D perhaps matches TRBD2 (6 bases). The germline gives CDR1 SGHRS, CDR2 YFSETQ. The germline V and J ends were trimmed by 4 bases and 0 bases, with 13 bases remaining between them. This CDR3 contains 15 residues. The CDR3 bases are TGCGCCAGCAGCATACCCACGGGAGACCAAGAGACCCAGTACTTC. Protein: CASSIPTGDQETQYF.

This clonotype occurred once. This may arise from a read error, as a much more abundant clone is one base away. This sequence joins TRBV27 and TRBJ1-1; TRBD1 matches at 8 bases. Germline V CDR1 and CDR2: MNHEY, SMNVEV (reference sequence). The CDR3 loop spans 12 amino acids. The CDR3: CVSKTGGTEAFF. For the CDR3, the DNA is TGTGTCAGCAAAACAGGGGGCACTGAAGCTTTCTTT.

The chain uses TRBV6-2 or TRBV6-3 and TRBJ2-7; 8 nucleotides match TRBD1. The CDR3 runs to 13 residues. J was trimmed by 5 bases and V by 6 bases; bases with no gene match: 6. Germline V gene sequence: CDR1 MNHEY, CDR2 SVGEGT. CDR3 in amino acids: CASSPDRGNEQYF. For the CDR3, the DNA is TGTGCCAGCAGCCCAGACAGGGGCAACGAGCAGTACTTC.

Regarding this clonotype: A read error may be the cause here, since a much bigger clone is one base away. The chain joins TRBV14 to TRBJ2-5, with TRBD1 matching over 8 bases. The CDR3 consists of 15 residues. Germline CDR1 and CDR2: SGHDN and FVKESK. Unmatched junction bases numbered 6, after V lost 1 base and J lost 5 bases. The CDR3 loop is CASSQVDRGYETQYF. The CDR3 DNA sequence: TGTGCCAGCAGCCAAGTCGACAGGGGTTACGAGACCCAGTACTTC.

A word on this clonotype: A read error may account for a junction end that differs from germline. The chain employs TRBV12-3 or TRBV12-4 and TRBJ2-1; TRBD2 agrees at 7 bases. This CDR3 comprises 15 residues. The chain's CDR3 is CASISIGSGHNGQFF. The CDR3 bases are TGTGCCAGCATTTCAATCGGTAGCGGGCACAATGGGCAGTTCTTC.

The chain couples TRBV27 to TRBJ1-1; D is undetermined. The CDR3 runs to 12 residues. With 3 bases removed from V and 10 bases from J, the gap between germline ends came to 12 bases. Germline loops: CDR1 MNHEY, CDR2 SMNVEV (reference sequence). The CDR3 region has the DNA TGTGCCAGCAGTTTCGGAAGAGGGATAGCTTTCTTT. This encodes CASSFGRGIAFF.

This clonotype has just a few counts. This sequence joins TRBV7-2 and TRBJ2-1; no clear D gene. The CDR3 is 16 residues long. Germline V CDR1 and CDR2: SGHTA, FQGNSA. V shed 5 bases and J shed 2 bases, with 16 bases lying between them. The CDR3 region is CASSLLPGSAYNEQFF. The CDR3 coding sequence is TGTGCCAGCAGCCTCTTACCCGGCTCCGCCTACAATGAGCAGTTCTTC.

This clonotype was picked up a small number of times. This rearrangement joins TRBV7-3 to TRBJ2-2; 9 bases are a match to TRBD2. CDR1 SGHTA and CDR2 FQGTGA come from the germline V gene. V lost 5 bases to trimming and J lost 0 bases; unmatched junction nucleotides: 1. The CDR3 spans 15 residues. The CDR3 DNA sequence: TGTGCCAGCAGCCGACTAGCGGCGAACACCGGGGAGCTGTTTTTT. Encoded protein: CASSRLAANTGELFF. Drawing the rest from reference TRBV7-3 and TRBJ2-2, the complete variable domain is GAGVSQTPSNKVTEKGKYVELRCDPISGHTALYWYRQSLGQGPEFLIYFQGTGAADDSGLPNDRFFAVRPEGSVSTLKIQRTERGDSAVYLCASSRLAANTGELFFGEGSRLTVL.

V usage is TRBV28 and J usage is TRBJ2-7; weak D call: TRBD1 (6 bases). The J call may be mistaken, given a closer DNA end match to TRBJ2-4. The germline gives CDR1 MDHEN, CDR2 SYDVKM. The CDR3 contains 14 residues. CDR3 region: CASSRTGSQNIQYF. DNA of the CDR3: TGTGCCAGCAGTCGAACAGGGTCCCAAAACATTCAGTACTTC.